Listed below are T cell receptor beta chains from one sample, sequenced in a study of T cells in Graves' hyperthyroidism and ophthalmopathy. From the multiplex PCR reads, TCRdb called clonotypes with MiXCR, one entry per CDR3 protein. The sample carries roughly 260,000 distinct CDR3 sequences, roughly 15% recorded once. Source material: blood. The source of these receptors is a woman between 40 and 55 years old with Graves' hyperthyroidism that later progressed to Graves' ophthalmopathy. Both conserved end residues are part of each CDR3. The order of the fields is D gene, CDR3 length, V gene, clone size, J gene, CDR3 protein, CDR3 DNA. A D gene is named only where the DNA matches it firmly. Only part of the rows carry a size: once, few, many, or a class if the clone is expanded.

>-|16|TRBV4-1|many|TRBJ2-1
CASSQGRGESYNEQFF
TGCGCCAGCAGCCAGGGCAGGGGGGAATCCTACAATGAGCAGTTCTTC
>-|12|TRBV5-1|many|TRBJ1-1
CASSPDYTEAFF
TGCGCCAGCAGCCCCGACTACACTGAAGCTTTCTTT
>TRBD1|13|TRBV11-3|many|TRBJ1-2
CASSHGTGYGYTF
TGTGCCAGCAGCCATGGGACAGGCTATGGCTACACCTTC
>TRBD2|14|TRBV28|many|TRBJ2-5
CASSFGGRWETQYF
TGTGCCAGCAGTTTTGGCGGGAGGTGGGAGACCCAGTACTTC
>-|17|TRBV2|-|TRBJ2-1
CASSPQAGRSSYNEQFF
TGTGCCAGCAGTCCGCAAGCGGGTAGGAGCTCCTACAATGAGCAGTTCTTC
>TRBD2|16|TRBV4-1|-|TRBJ2-1
CASSYPSGRAYHEQFF
TGCGCCAGCAGCTACCCTAGCGGGAGGGCCTACCATGAGCAGTTCTTC
>TRBD1|13|TRBV2|many|TRBJ2-4
CASLPTGELIQYF
TGTGCCAGCCTTCCGACAGGGGAATTAATTCAGTACTTC
>-|10|TRBV29-1|few|TRBJ2-1
CSASKLEQFF
TGCAGCGCCTCTAAGCTAGAGCAGTTCTTC
>-|12|TRBV2|many|TRBJ1-1
CASRPTDTEAFF
TGTGCCAGCAGACCCACCGACACTGAAGCTTTCTTT
>TRBD2|13|TRBV30|-|TRBJ2-7
CAWTSGSYYEQYF
TGTGCCTGGACTAGCGGGAGCTACTACGAGCAGTACTTC
>-|15|TRBV7-2|many|TRBJ2-2
CASSFGVTNTGELFF
TGTGCCAGCAGCTTCGGGGTAACGAACACCGGGGAGCTGTTTTTT
>-|17|TRBV4-2|-|TRBJ1-3
CASSHPPMGDSGNTIYF
TGTGCCAGCAGCCATCCACCAATGGGAGACTCTGGAAACACCATATATTTT
>TRBD2|17|TRBV7-3|many|TRBJ2-1
CASSLGHPGVAGGQQFF
TGTGCCAGCAGCTTAGGCCACCCCGGGGTGGCGGGAGGACAGCAGTTCTTC
>-|14|TRBV6-5|many|TRBJ1-5
CASSYSTQGQPQHF
TGTGCCAGCAGTTACTCGACCCAGGGTCAGCCCCAGCATTTT
>-|14|TRBV6-2/TRBV6-3|many|TRBJ2-1
CASSYGSSYNEQFF
TGTGCCAGCAGTTACGGGAGCTCCTACAATGAGCAGTTCTTC
>TRBD1|15|TRBV27|many|TRBJ2-7
CASSRTPGQTYEQYF
TGTGCCAGCAGCCGTACCCCGGGACAGACCTACGAGCAGTACTTC
>TRBD2|14|TRBV27|many|TRBJ2-1
CASTRGSSYNEQFF
TGTGCCAGCACGCGCGGGAGTTCCTACAATGAGCAGTTCTTC
>TRBD2|15|TRBV11-2|many|TRBJ2-3
CASSPGGGRGDTQYF
TGTGCCAGCAGCCCGGGGGGGGGGCGAGGAGATACGCAGTATTTT
>-|16|TRBV2|many|TRBJ2-1
CASSEYQGGNHAEQFF
TGTGCCAGCAGTGAATACCAGGGCGGGAATCACGCGGAGCAGTTCTTC
>-|16|TRBV27|-|TRBJ2-7
CASSSSSGQLTYEQYF
TGTGCCAGCAGTTCCTCGTCCGGACAGCTAACTTACGAGCAGTACTTC
>-|14|TRBV18|many|TRBJ2-5
CASSPEGVQETQYF
TGTGCCAGCTCGCCCGAGGGGGTTCAAGAGACCCAGTACTTC
>-|16|TRBV11-1|many|TRBJ2-2
CASSLGALSGAGELFF
TGTGCCAGCAGCTTAGGGGCCTTAAGTGGCGCCGGGGAGCTGTTTTTT
>-|13|TRBV7-8|many|TRBJ2-3
CASSSGDTDTQYF
TGTGCCAGCAGCTCTGGAGACACAGATACGCAGTATTTT
>-|16|TRBV19|few|TRBJ2-7
CASSPLRRGPSYEQYF
TGTGCCAGTAGCCCCCTACGGAGGGGACCCTCCTACGAGCAGTACTTC
>-|12|TRBV29-1|few|TRBJ2-5
CSVVGQPGTQCF
TGCAGCGTCGTAGGACAGCCAGGGACCCAGTGCTTC
>TRBD2|15|TRBV11-2|many|TRBJ2-5
CASSGRLAAQETQYF
TGTGCCAGCAGCGGGAGACTAGCGGCCCAAGAGACCCAGTACTTC
>-|15|TRBV6-1|many|TRBJ2-1
CASSLSPGARNEQFF
TGTGCCAGCAGCCTATCCCCCGGGGCTCGCAATGAGCAGTTCTTC
>-|15|TRBV20-1|many|TRBJ2-7
CSARDGSSQSYEQYF
TGCAGTGCTAGAGATGGTAGTAGCCAGAGCTACGAGCAGTACTTC
>-|13|TRBV6-5|many|TRBJ2-5
CASSYSGWRQIYF
TGTGCCAGCAGTTACTCGGGCTGGAGACAGATTTACTTC
>-|15|TRBV27|many|TRBJ2-7
CASRHQGMWSYEQYF
TGTGCCAGCAGGCACCAGGGGATGTGGAGCTACGAGCAGTACTTC
>TRBD2|15|TRBV27|many|TRBJ2-3
CASSSAGLAIDTQYF
TGTGCCAGCAGTTCCGCCGGACTAGCGATAGATACGCAGTATTTT
>TRBD2|14|TRBV27|many|TRBJ2-7
CASSSIRGSLKQYF
TGTGCCAGCAGTTCTATCCGCGGGAGTCTAAAGCAGTACTTC
>-|14|TRBV7-2|many|TRBJ1-5
CASSLVGLNQPQHF
TGTGCCAGCAGCTTAGTGGGACTCAATCAGCCCCAGCATTTT
>-|17|TRBV3-1|many|TRBJ1-5
CASSQGLLGSHGQPQHF
TGTGCCAGCAGCCAAGGTCTGTTGGGCAGTCACGGACAGCCCCAGCATTTT
>-|16|TRBV7-8|many|TRBJ2-3
CASSLVGGRSTDTQYF
TGTGCCAGCAGCTTAGTAGGGGGGAGGAGCACAGATACGCAGTATTTT
>-|14|TRBV7-7|many|TRBJ2-2
CASSPLFGTGELFF
TGTGCTAGCAGCCCCCTTTTCGGAACCGGGGAGCTGTTTTTT
>-|15|TRBV6-5|-|TRBJ2-1
CASRLGGVSYNEQFF
TGTGCCAGCAGACTCGGCGGAGTCTCCTACAATGAGCAGTTCTTC
>-|14|TRBV2|many|TRBJ1-5
CASSERQNNQPQHF
TGTGCCAGCAGTGAACGGCAAAACAATCAGCCCCAGCATTTT
>TRBD2|15|TRBV28|many|TRBJ2-3
CASSWTSGLTDTQYF
TGTGCCAGCAGTTGGACTAGCGGGCTTACAGATACGCAGTATTTT
>-|16|TRBV27|many|TRBJ1-6
CASSLQKSSYNSPLHF
TGTGCCAGCAGTTTACAAAAGAGCTCCTATAATTCACCCCTCCACTTT
>-|15|TRBV7-9|-|TRBJ1-6
CASSLGNRVGSPLHF
TGTGCCAGCAGCTTAGGAAACAGGGTCGGGTCACCCCTCCACTTT
>TRBD1|15|TRBV6-1|many|TRBJ1-1
CASSEPGQGNTEAFF
TGTGCCAGCAGTGAACCGGGACAGGGTAACACTGAAGCTTTCTTT
>-|13|TRBV28|many|TRBJ1-1
CASSSIKNTEAFF
TGTGCCAGCAGTTCAATAAAGAACACTGAAGCTTTCTTT
>-|12|TRBV29-1|many|TRBJ2-2
CSVDGRSGELFF
TGCAGCGTTGACGGGCGCTCCGGGGAGCTGTTTTTT
>TRBD2|17|TRBV12-3/TRBV12-4|few|TRBJ2-1
CASSLRGLAGLRNEQFF
TGTGCCAGCAGTTTACGGGGACTAGCGGGCCTAAGGAATGAGCAGTTCTTC
>TRBD2|12|TRBV29-1|-|TRBJ2-7
CSVTTSSREQYF
TGCAGCGTTACGACTAGCTCCCGCGAGCAGTACTTC
>-|15|TRBV7-9|-|TRBJ2-2
CASSARTAATGELFF
TGTGCCAGCAGCGCACGGACAGCTGCCACCGGGGAGCTGTTTTTT
>TRBD2|17|TRBV6-5|-|TRBJ2-3
CASSSLKASGSLDTQYF
TGTGCCAGCAGTTCTTTAAAGGCTAGCGGGAGTTTAGATACGCAGTATTTT
>-|14|TRBV18|many|TRBJ1-5
CASSPVNSNQPQHF
TGTGCCAGCTCACCGGTGAATAGCAATCAGCCCCAGCATTTT